The 31 T cell receptor beta chains reported below all come from one sample, sequenced in a study of T cell responses to AZD1222 COVID-19 vaccine. The table came from immunoSEQ multiplex PCR; TCRdb's copy has only in-frame clones and leaves some out. The table records approximately 100,000 clones, 90% of them present only once. This specimen consisted of peripheral blood, obtained on day 0 of AZD1222 vaccination. Receptors were obtained from an adult in good health.

This clone was seen a single time. This chain uses TRBV7-3 with TRBJ2-1; 9 bases are shared with TRBD2. Germline CDR1 reads SGHTA; CDR2 reads FQGTGA. After removal of 5 bases from V and 2 bases from J, the junction contained 4 bases not matched to a gene. The CDR3 has 15 amino acids. In DNA, the CDR3 is TGTGCCAGCAGCCAGAGCGGGGGGCCCTACAATGAGCAGTTCTTC. Translated: CASSQSGGPYNEQFF.

The genes are TRBV5-1 and TRBJ2-2; D uncertain. V lost 4 bases to trimming and J lost 4 bases, with 11 bases between them. The germline gives CDR1 SGHRS, CDR2 YFSETQ. The CDR3 consists of 14 residues. This CDR3 is CASSNFRPTGELFF. DNA of the CDR3: TGCGCCAGCAGCAATTTCCGACCCACCGGGGAGCTGTTTTTT.

The rearrangement links TRBV28 to TRBJ2-7; 7 bases agree with TRBD1. Germline trimming cut 5 bases from V and 6 bases from J; bases unmatched to any gene: 13. From germline, CDR1 is MDHEN and CDR2 SYDVKM. This CDR3 comprises 15 residues. DNA of the CDR3: TGTGCCAGCAGTCCAACGGGACAGCCCCCTCTCGAGCAGTACTTC. As protein: CASSPTGQPPLEQYF.

For the CDR3, the DNA is TGTGCCAGCACTCGGACAGGGGGGGTTTACGAGCAGTACTTC. Protein: CASTRTGGVYEQYF. The rearrangement joins TRBV27 to TRBJ2-7; 10 bases fit TRBD1. The length of the CDR3 is 14 residues. V lost 7 bases and J lost 4; bases outside the gene matches: 7. Per germline, CDR1 MNHEY and CDR2 SMNVEV (reference sequence).

The V gene is TRBV2, the J gene TRBJ2-2, with D perhaps matching TRBD1 (6 bases). The CDR3 extends over 15 amino acids. Germline lookup yields CDR1 SNHLY and CDR2 FYNNEI. V was trimmed by 1 base and J by 4 bases, leaving 10 bases between them. This CDR3 is CASSEDKTGTGELFF. The CDR3 DNA reads as TGTGCCAGCAGTGAAGATAAGACAGGCACCGGGGAGCTGTTTTTT.

The rearrangement joins TRBV7-6 to TRBJ1-3; D remains ambiguous. Germline CDR1 reads SGHVS; CDR2 reads FNYEAQ. The V end lost 4 bases, the J end lost 2 bases, and 9 bases lay between the germline ends. The CDR3 spans 14 residues. The CDR3 nucleotides read TGTGCCAGCAGCTCCGGCCCCCCTGGAAACACCATATATTTT. It yields the protein CASSSGPPGNTIYF.

A few counts support this clone. The V gene is TRBV28, the J gene TRBJ2-2; D is possibly TRBD1 (6 bases). This CDR3 region has 15 residues. V was clipped by 10 bases and J by 0 bases, with 15 bases between them. Per the germline V gene, CDR1 is MDHEN and CDR2 is SYDVKM. CDR3 loop: CATTGWRPNTGELFF. DNA for the CDR3: TGTGCCACCACAGGGTGGAGGCCGAACACCGGGGAGCTGTTTTTT. Supplemented by reference TRBV28 and TRBJ2-2, the full variable domain reads DVKVTQSSRYLVKRTGEKVFLECVQDMDHENMFWYRQDPGLGLRLIYFSYDVKMKEKGDIPEGYSVSREKKERFSLILESASTNQTSMYLCATTGWRPNTGELFFGEGSRLTVL.

The chain combines TRBV30 with TRBJ2-1, with unresolved D. Germline lookup yields CDR1 GTSNPN and CDR2 SVGIG (reference sequence). Trimming took off 3 bases at V and 9 bases at J, with 9 bases between the two ends. The CDR3 is 11 amino acids. CDR3 DNA: TGTGCCTGGAGCTGGGCCTCTGAGCAGTTCTTC. Protein sequence: CAWSWASEQFF.

This chain uses TRBV5-1 with TRBJ2-3; D remains unclear. This CDR3 region has 15 residues. The V end was cut by 0 bases, the J end by 4 bases, with 12 bases between. Germline V lookup: CDR1 SGHRS, CDR2 YFSETQ. In DNA form, the CDR3 reads TGCGCCAGCAGCTTGGGGGTAGGCCTCCCAGATACGCAGTATTTT. Protein product: CASSLGVGLPDTQYF.

V usage is TRBV6-5 and J usage is TRBJ2-7, with a possible D match to TRBD2 (5 bases). Looked up from germline, CDR1 is MNHEY and CDR2 is SVGAGI. Trimming pared 3 bases from V and 2 bases from J, leaving 11 bases between. CDR3 length: 14 amino acids. The CDR3 DNA is TGTGCCAGCAGTTATGGCGAGGGTACCTACGAGCAGTACTTC. Amino acids: CASSYGEGTYEQYF.

The gene calls are TRBV30 and TRBJ2-7, with 8 bases matching TRBD1. CDR3 size: 14 residues. Germline V gene lookup returns CDR1 GTSNPN and CDR2 SVGIG (reference sequence). The V and J ends lost 3 bases and 2 bases, in that order; junction bases with no gene match: 6. DNA of the CDR3: TGTGCCTGGAGAAAGACAGGGGTTCCCTACGAGCAGTACTTC. Amino acid sequence: CAWRKTGVPYEQYF.

This chain uses TRBV30 with TRBJ2-5, with a possible D match to TRBD1 (6 bases). Trimming took off 2 bases at V and 2 bases at J, with 9 bases between the two ends. This CDR3 has 13 amino acids. The germline V gene has CDR1 GTSNPN and CDR2 SVGIG (reference sequence). This CDR3 is CAWSQGMQETQYF. The CDR3 DNA reads TGTGCCTGGAGTCAGGGGATGCAAGAGACCCAGTACTTC.

This chain links TRBV6-5 with TRBJ2-7; 7 bases map to TRBD1. Germline loops: CDR1 MNHEY, CDR2 SVGAGI. The CDR3 extends over 14 amino acids. V shed 2 bases and J 2 bases; nucleotides not matched to a gene: 3. In DNA form, the CDR3 reads TGTGCCAGCAGTTACGGCAGGGGGACCTACGAGCAGTACTTC. Translating it yields CASSYGRGTYEQYF.

The chain joins TRBV19 to TRBJ2-2; D might be TRBD1 (5 bases). Between the trimmed V and J ends, which lost 10 bases and 3 bases, there was a span of 18 bases. CDR1 and CDR2 from the germline V gene are LNHDA and SQIVND (reference sequence). The CDR3 is 15 residues long. The CDR3 loop is CATESQGFHTGELFF. The CDR3 DNA reads TGTGCCACCGAATCCCAGGGATTTCACACCGGGGAGCTGTTTTTT.

CDR3: CASSQGGTRRAGTNEQFF. The CDR3 region has the DNA TGTGCCAGCAGCCAGGGTGGGACGCGGCGGGCCGGGACAAATGAGCAGTTCTTC. The rearrangement links TRBV3-1 (or the pseudogene TRBV3-2) to TRBJ2-1, with D tentatively TRBD1 (6 bases). Germline V gene lookup returns CDR1 LGHDT and CDR2 YNNKEL (reference sequence). The CDR3 is 18 residues long. The ends were cut back, 3 bases at V and 7 bases at J, with 25 bases in the middle.

The rearrangement links TRBV18 to TRBJ2-7, with D perhaps being TRBD1 or TRBD2 (5 bases each). The V gene's germline CDR1 is KGHSH and CDR2 LQKENI. V was clipped by 3 bases and J by 2 bases, with 11 bases between them. CDR3 size: 14 residues. The CDR3 protein is CASSPLGTAYEQYF. CDR3 DNA sequence: TGTGCCAGCTCACCTCTCGGGACGGCCTACGAGCAGTACTTC.

The chain has TRBV13 and TRBJ2-7, with TRBD2 matching over 8 bases. Germline V gene data show CDR1 as PRHDT and CDR2 as FYEKMQ (reference sequence). The CDR3 consists of 16 residues. J was trimmed by 2 bases and V by 5 bases; bases with no gene match: 11. The CDR3 here is CASSPGGGGNPYEQYF. The CDR3 DNA sequence: TGTGCCAGCAGCCCCGGGGGCGGGGGGAATCCCTACGAGCAGTACTTC.

This clone was counted only a few times. The chain has TRBV4-2 and TRBJ2-7; D remains unclear. Germline CDR1 and CDR2: LGHNA and YNFKEQ. This CDR3 has 15 residues. V was cut by 4 bases and J by 0 bases, with 13 bases left in between. Here the CDR3 DNA reads TGTGCCAGCAGCCGGGTGGGCGGTAGCTCCTACGAGCAGTACTTC. Its translation: CASSRVGGSSYEQYF.

The chain couples TRBV6-5 to TRBJ1-2; D may be TRBD1 (6 bases). The germline V gene has CDR1 MNHEY and CDR2 SVGAGI. Trimming removed 6 bases from V and 2 bases from J, with 16 bases in between. The CDR3 spans 15 residues. This CDR3 reads CASRTTGLWNYGYTF. The CDR3 DNA sequence: TGTGCCAGCAGGACCACAGGGCTTTGGAACTATGGCTACACCTTC.

The chain joins TRBV2 to TRBJ1-3, with no clear D. Per the germline V gene, CDR1 is SNHLY and CDR2 is FYNNEI. The CDR3 is 14 residues long. Trimming removed 4 bases at V and 2 bases at J, with 9 bases between. CDR3 bases: TGTGCCAGCAGTGGTTCAGAAGCTGGAAACACCATATATTTT. Translated: CASSGSEAGNTIYF.

The chain recombines TRBV7-2 with TRBJ1-5; D uncertain. CDR3 length: 14 amino acids. Trimming took 5 bases from V and 1 from J, leaving 9 bases between them. The germline V gene encodes CDR1 SGHTA and CDR2 FQGNSA. The CDR3 sequence is CASSLTQSNQPQHF. The CDR3 DNA follows: TGTGCCAGCAGCCTGACTCAGAGCAATCAGCCCCAGCATTTT. The full variable domain, completed using reference TRBV7-2 and TRBJ1-5, is GAGVSQSPSNKVTEKGKDVELRCDPISGHTALYWYRQSLGQGLEFLIYFQGNSAPDKSGLPSDRFSAERTGGSVSTLTIQRTQQEDSAVYLCASSLTQSNQPQHFGDGTRLSIL.

The V gene is TRBV15, the J gene TRBJ1-5; TRBD1 aligns across 7 bases. CDR1 is LNHNV and CDR2 is YYDKDF in the germline V gene (reference sequence). V trimming: 5 bases; J trimming: 4 bases; junction bases outside the gene matches: 8. The CDR3 covers 15 residues. The CDR3 spells CATSPRAGGNQPQHF. The CDR3 DNA sequence: TGTGCCACCAGCCCGCGGGCAGGGGGAAATCAGCCCCAGCATTTT.

Only a few counts were recorded for this clone. V usage is TRBV5-1 and J usage is TRBJ2-3; TRBD1 matches at 12 bases. Per the germline V gene, CDR1 is SGHRS and CDR2 is YFSETQ. This CDR3 has 15 residues. V shed 8 bases and J 4 bases; nucleotides not matched to a gene: 8. In nucleotides, the CDR3 is TGCGCCAGTAAACCGGGACAGGGGGCTGCAGATACGCAGTATTTT. This codes for CASKPGQGAADTQYF.

CDR3 sequence reads: CASSPIYEQYF. CDR3 bases: TGTGCCAGCAGCCCCATATACGAGCAGTACTTC. The rearrangement links TRBV2 to TRBJ2-7; D not certain. Germline loops: CDR1 SNHLY, CDR2 FYNNEI. The germline V and J ends were trimmed by 6 bases and 4 bases, with 7 bases remaining between them. CDR3 length: 11 amino acids.

The chain has TRBV11-3 and TRBJ2-3; D call uncertain. Looked up from germline, CDR1 is SGHNT and CDR2 is YENEEA. V was cut by 2 bases and J by 5 bases, with 8 bases left in between. The CDR3 is made up of 13 amino acids. The CDR3 DNA reads as TGTGCCAGCAGCTTAACCAGCGTAGATACGCAGTATTTT. Its translation: CASSLTSVDTQYF.

J is TRBJ1-2 and V is TRBV11-2; TRBD1 agrees at 8 bases. This CDR3 has 16 amino acids. The V segment lost 2 bases and the J segment 2 bases; nucleotides outside the gene matches: 7. The germline V gene encodes CDR1 SGHAT and CDR2 FQNNGV. CDR3 nucleotide sequence: TGTGCCAGCAGCTTATACCCCCGGACAGGGAACTATGGCTACACCTTC. Encoded protein: CASSLYPRTGNYGYTF.

The V gene is TRBV3-1 (or the pseudogene TRBV3-2), the J gene TRBJ2-7; 7 positions match TRBD1. CDR3 size: 14 residues. V trimming: 4 bases; J trimming: 5 bases; junction bases outside the gene matches: 8. CDR1 and CDR2 (germline): LGHDT, YNNKEL (reference sequence). The CDR3 DNA reads as TGTGCCAGCAGCCCCTTTTCAGGGGGTAACGAGCAGTACTTC. This translates into CASSPFSGGNEQYF.

The chain recombines TRBV7-8 with TRBJ1-2; D uncertain. The CDR3 length is 13 residues. CDR1 and CDR2 from the germline V gene are SGHVS and FQNEAQ. The V and J ends lost 5 bases and 4 bases respectively, with 11 bases between them. In DNA form, the CDR3 reads TGTGCCAGCAGCACCCACGGTACCTATGGCTACACCTTC. Translated, it gives CASSTHGTYGYTF.

The CDR3 DNA reads TGTGCCAGCAGCTTTCTTCGGCGAACCGGACAGTATAATGAAAAACTGTTTTTT. This translates into CASSFLRRTGQYNEKLFF. The V gene is TRBV7-8, the J gene TRBJ1-4; D may be TRBD1 (6 bases). Germline values: CDR1 SGHVS, CDR2 FQNEAQ. V gave up 3 bases and J gave up 4 bases, with 21 bases separating them. CDR3 length: 18 residues.

V gene TRBV7-2 combines with J gene TRBJ2-3; 8 nucleotides match TRBD1. Germline V gene data show CDR1 as SGHTA and CDR2 as FQGNSA. This CDR3 has 17 residues. With V trimmed by 5 bases and J by 2 bases, 12 bases remained unmatched. CDR3 loop: CASSLAQPGQDTDTQYF. CDR3 nucleotides: TGTGCCAGCAGCCTTGCCCAACCGGGACAGGACACAGATACGCAGTATTTT.

The CDR3 DNA follows: TGTGCCAGCAGCTTAGGGGAAATCAACGAGCAGTACTTC. Protein sequence: CASSLGEINEQYF. The chain joins TRBV7-2 to TRBJ2-7; no clear D. This CDR3 spans 13 amino acids. V lost 1 base and J 5 bases, leaving 9 bases between the germline ends. CDR1 and CDR2 (germline): SGHTA, FQGNSA.